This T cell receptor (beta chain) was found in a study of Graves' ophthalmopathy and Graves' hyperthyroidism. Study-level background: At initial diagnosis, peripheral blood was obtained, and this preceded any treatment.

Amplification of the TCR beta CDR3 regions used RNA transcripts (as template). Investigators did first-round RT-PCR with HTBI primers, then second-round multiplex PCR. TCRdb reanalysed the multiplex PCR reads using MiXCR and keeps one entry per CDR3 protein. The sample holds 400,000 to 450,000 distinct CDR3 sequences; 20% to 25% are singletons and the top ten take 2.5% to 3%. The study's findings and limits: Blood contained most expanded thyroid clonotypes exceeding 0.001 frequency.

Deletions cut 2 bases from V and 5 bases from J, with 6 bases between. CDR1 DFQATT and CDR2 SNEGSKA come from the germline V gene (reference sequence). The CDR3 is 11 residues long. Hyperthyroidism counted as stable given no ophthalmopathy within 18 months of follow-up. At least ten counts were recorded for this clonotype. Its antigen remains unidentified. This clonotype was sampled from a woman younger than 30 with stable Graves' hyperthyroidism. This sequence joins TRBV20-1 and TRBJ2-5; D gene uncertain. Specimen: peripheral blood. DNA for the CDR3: TGCAGTGCTAGATCGACTGAGACCCAGTACTTC. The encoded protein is CSARSTETQYF.